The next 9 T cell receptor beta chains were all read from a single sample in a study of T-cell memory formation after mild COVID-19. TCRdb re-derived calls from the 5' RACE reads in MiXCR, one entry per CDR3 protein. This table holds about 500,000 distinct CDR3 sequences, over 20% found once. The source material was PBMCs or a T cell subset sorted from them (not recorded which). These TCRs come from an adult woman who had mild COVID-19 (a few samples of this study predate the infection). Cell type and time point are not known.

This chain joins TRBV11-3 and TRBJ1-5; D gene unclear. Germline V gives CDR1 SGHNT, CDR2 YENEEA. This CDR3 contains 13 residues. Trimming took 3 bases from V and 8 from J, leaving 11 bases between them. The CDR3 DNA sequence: TGTGCCAGCAGCTTGCCTAGGAAGGAGCCCCAGCATTTT. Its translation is CASSLPRKEPQHF. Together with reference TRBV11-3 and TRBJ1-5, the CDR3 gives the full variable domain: EAGVVQSPRYKIIEKKQPVAFWCNPISGHNTLYWYLQNLGQGPELLIRYENEEAVDDSQLPKDRFSAERLKGVDSTLKIQPAELGDSAVYLCASSLPRKEPQHFGDGTRLSIL.

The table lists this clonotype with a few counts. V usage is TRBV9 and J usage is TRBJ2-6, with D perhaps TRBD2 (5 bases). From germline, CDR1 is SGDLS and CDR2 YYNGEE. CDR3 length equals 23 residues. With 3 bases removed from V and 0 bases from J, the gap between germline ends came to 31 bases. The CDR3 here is CASSGNPHIIDGGLSSGANVLTF. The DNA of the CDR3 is TGTGCCAGCAGCGGAAATCCCCACATAATCGACGGCGGGTTGAGCTCTGGGGCCAACGTCCTGACTTTC.

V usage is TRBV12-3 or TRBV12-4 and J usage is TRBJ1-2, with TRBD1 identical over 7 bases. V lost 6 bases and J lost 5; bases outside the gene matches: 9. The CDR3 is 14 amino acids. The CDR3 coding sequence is TGTGCCAGCAGCCCCGACAGGGTCCGGTATGGCTACACCTTC. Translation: CASSPDRVRYGYTF.

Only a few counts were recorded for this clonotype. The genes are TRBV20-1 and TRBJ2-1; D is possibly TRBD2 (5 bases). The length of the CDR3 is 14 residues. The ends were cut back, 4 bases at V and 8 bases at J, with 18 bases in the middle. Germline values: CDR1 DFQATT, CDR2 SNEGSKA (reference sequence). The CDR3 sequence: CSAIAPYPWDEQFF. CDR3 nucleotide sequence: TGCAGTGCTATAGCGCCTTACCCCTGGGATGAGCAGTTCTTC.

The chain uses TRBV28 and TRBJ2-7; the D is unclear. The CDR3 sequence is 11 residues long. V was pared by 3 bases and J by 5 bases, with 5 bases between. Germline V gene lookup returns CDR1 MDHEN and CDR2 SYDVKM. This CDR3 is CASSLHDEQYF. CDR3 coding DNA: TGTGCCAGCAGTTTGCACGACGAGCAGTACTTC.

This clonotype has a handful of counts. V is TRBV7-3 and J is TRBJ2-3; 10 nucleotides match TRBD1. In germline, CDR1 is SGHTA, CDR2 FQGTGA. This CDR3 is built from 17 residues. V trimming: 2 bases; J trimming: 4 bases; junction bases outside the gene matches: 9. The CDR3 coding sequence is TGTGCCAGCAGCTTACACCTCCTAGGGACAGGGGCAGATACGCAGTATTTT. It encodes CASSLHLLGTGADTQYF.

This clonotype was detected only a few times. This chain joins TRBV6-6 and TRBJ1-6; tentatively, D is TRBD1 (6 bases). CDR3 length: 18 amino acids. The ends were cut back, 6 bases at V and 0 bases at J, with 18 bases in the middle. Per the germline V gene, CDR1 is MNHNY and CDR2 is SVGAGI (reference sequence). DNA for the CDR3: TGTGCCAGCAGACTACTGAGACAGGAGAGCTCCTATAATTCACCCCTCCACTTT. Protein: CASRLLRQESSYNSPLHF.

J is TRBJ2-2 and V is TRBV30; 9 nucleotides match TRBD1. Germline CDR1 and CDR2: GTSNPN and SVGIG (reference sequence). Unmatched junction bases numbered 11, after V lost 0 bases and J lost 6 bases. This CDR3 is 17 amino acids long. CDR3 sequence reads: CAWSVQTGTGYPGELFF. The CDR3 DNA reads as TGTGCCTGGAGTGTACAAACCGGGACAGGGTACCCCGGGGAGCTGTTTTTT.

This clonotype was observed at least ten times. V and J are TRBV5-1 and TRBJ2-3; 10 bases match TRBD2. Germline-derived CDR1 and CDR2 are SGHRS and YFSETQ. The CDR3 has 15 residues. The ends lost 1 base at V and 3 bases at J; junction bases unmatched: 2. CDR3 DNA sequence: TGCGCCAGCAGCTTGCGACTAGCGGGTACAGATACGCAGTATTTT. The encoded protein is CASSLRLAGTDTQYF.